The rows below give T cell receptor beta chains drawn from one sample of a study of CD8 T cells in ankylosing spondylitis. TCRdb independently ran MiXCR on the 5' RACE reads; one entry per CDR3 protein. The top ten clones hold roughly 9.6% of a sample with approximately 200,000 distinct CDR3 sequences, 10% to 15% of them seen once. The sequenced sample consisted of blood, either unsorted or a sorted T cell fraction (not recorded which). These receptors came from a female donor with ankylosing spondylitis or in good health (not recorded which). The CDR3 runs from the conserved cysteine through the conserved F or W. A D gene is named only where the DNA matches it firmly. Part of the rows lack a size; the others show once, few, many or a class for expanded clones.

size,J,D,V,CDR3,DNA
-,TRBJ1-2,-,TRBV5-1,CASSGKGAGIGYGYTF,TGCGCCAGCAGCGGGAAAGGTGCCGGAATCGGGTATGGCTACACCTTC
many,TRBJ2-1,-,TRBV10-3,CAIRFSPHNEQFF,TGTGCCATCAGGTTTTCCCCTCACAATGAGCAGTTCTTC
-,TRBJ2-2,-,TRBV7-2,CASSLGWQQNTGELFF,TGTGCCAGCAGCTTAGGATGGCAGCAGAACACCGGGGAGCTGTTTTTT
-,TRBJ2-1,TRBD2,TRBV19,CASKGLAEGRYNEQFF,TGTGCCAGCAAGGGACTAGCGGAAGGACGGTACAATGAGCAGTTCTTC
-,TRBJ2-5,-,TRBV29-1,CSTPGPGIQETQYF,TGCAGCACTCCGGGCCCAGGGATACAAGAGACCCAGTACTTC
many,TRBJ1-1,-,TRBV7-2,CASSSSRAGATEAFF,TGTGCCAGCAGCAGTAGCCGGGCGGGTGCGACTGAAGCTTTCTTT
-,TRBJ2-7,-,TRBV10-3,CAISEEESSYEQYF,TGTGCCATCAGTGAGGAGGAGAGCTCCTACGAGCAGTACTTC
many,TRBJ1-1,TRBD1,TRBV7-9,CASRGDRLNTEAFF,TGTGCCAGCAGGGGGGACAGGTTGAACACTGAAGCTTTCTTT
-,TRBJ2-1,TRBD1,TRBV29-1,CSVEDSGTRGNEQFF,TGCAGCGTTGAAGATTCCGGGACCAGGGGGAATGAGCAGTTCTTC
many,TRBJ1-1,-,TRBV28,CATNPGTSAFF,TGTGCCACCAATCCCGGGACATCGGCTTTCTTT
-,TRBJ2-2,TRBD1,TRBV30,CAWSVTGANTGELFF,TGTGCCTGGAGTGTCACAGGGGCGAACACCGGGGAGCTGTTTTTT
many,TRBJ2-5,-,TRBV7-8,CASSLAVDTKGTQYF,TGTGCCAGCAGCTTAGCCGTTGATACCAAGGGGACCCAGTACTTC
-,TRBJ2-7,-,TRBV18,CASSTGGGTYEQYF,TGTGCCAGCTCAACAGGAGGCGGGACTTACGAGCAGTACTTC
few,TRBJ1-2,TRBD1,TRBV3-1,CASSQLGRQGAGGYTF,TGTGCCAGCAGCCAACTTGGGCGGCAGGGGGCTGGTGGCTACACCTTC
many,TRBJ2-1,TRBD2,TRBV3-1,CASSQQAGVDEQFF,TGTGCCAGCAGCCAACAGGCGGGAGTGGATGAGCAGTTCTTC
few,TRBJ1-2,-,TRBV5-1,CASSLQSGGVDGYTF,TGCGCCAGCAGCTTACAGTCGGGGGGCGTCGATGGCTACACCTTC
-,TRBJ2-2,TRBD2,TRBV11-2,CASSSRTSGSINTEELFF,TGTGCCAGCAGCTCCCGGACTAGCGGGAGTATCAACACCGAGGAGCTGTTTTTT
-,TRBJ2-3,-,TRBV7-9,CATGERTADTQYF,TGTGCCACGGGGGAGCGCACGGCAGATACGCAGTATTTT
many,TRBJ1-5,-,TRBV28,CASSLGGPQHF,TGTGCCAGCAGTTTAGGAGGGCCCCAGCATTTT
many,TRBJ2-5,-,TRBV7-2,CASSPAGTQYF,TGTGCCAGCAGCCCCGCGGGGACCCAGTACTTC
few,TRBJ1-5,-,TRBV19,CASSMEGVQPQHF,TGTGCCAGTAGTATGGAGGGGGTGCAGCCCCAGCATTTT
-,TRBJ1-2,-,TRBV5-1,CASSQQDNYGYTF,TGCGCCAGCAGCCAACAGGATAACTATGGCTACACCTTC
many,TRBJ2-5,-,TRBV12-3/TRBV12-4,CASSFQSGPQETQYF,TGTGCCAGCAGTTTTCAGAGCGGGCCCCAAGAGACCCAGTACTTC
many,TRBJ1-2,TRBD1,TRBV6-1,CASSKPGQRKDGYTF,TGTGCCAGCAGTAAACCGGGACAGCGAAAGGATGGCTACACCTTC
few,TRBJ2-4,TRBD1,TRBV12-3/TRBV12-4,CASSLQGGVIQYF,TGTGCCAGCAGCCTACAGGGGGGTGTCATTCAGTACTTC
many,TRBJ2-1,TRBD2,TRBV28,CASSSQGLAGASQFF,TGTGCCAGCAGTTCCCAGGGACTAGCGGGAGCGTCGCAGTTCTTC